Following are 17 T cell receptor beta chains from one sample sequenced in a study of blood T cell repertoires in COVID-19. TCRdb's table, derived via immunoSEQ multiplex PCR, lists solely in-frame clones and lacks some. The repertoire holds about 240,000 clones, with roughly four fifths as singletons. Sequenced: peripheral blood. These TCRs come from a woman in her seventies with acute or convalescent COVID-19.

This clone was seen only once. The chain recombines TRBV5-8 with TRBJ1-1, with D perhaps matching TRBD1 (5 bases). V lost 2 bases to trimming and J lost 11 bases, with 13 bases between them. Germline values: CDR1 SGHTS, CDR2 YDEGEE. The length of the CDR3 is 12 residues. This chain's CDR3 is CASSFYGSGAFF. Here the CDR3 DNA reads TGTGCCAGCAGCTTTTACGGGTCAGGGGCTTTCTTT.

The CDR3 DNA reads as TGTGCCACCAGTGAGTTTACAGCTGGAGAGCAGTTCTTC. It encodes CATSEFTAGEQFF. The chain combines TRBV24-1 with TRBJ2-1; the D is unclear. The V end lost 4 bases, the J end lost 10 bases, and 13 bases lay between the germline ends. The CDR3 spans 13 residues. Germline CDR1 and CDR2: KGHDR and SFDVKD.

The J gene is TRBJ2-5, the V gene TRBV11-2; D is unclear. V was trimmed by 2 bases and J by 1 base, leaving 11 bases between them. Germline V CDR1 and CDR2: SGHAT, FQNNGV. The CDR3 consists of 15 residues. The CDR3 loop is CASSLYEHFQETQYF. In DNA, the CDR3 is TGTGCCAGCAGCTTATACGAGCATTTCCAAGAGACCCAGTACTTC. The full variable domain, rest sourced from reference TRBV11-2 and TRBJ2-5, is EAGVAQSPRYKIIEKRQSVAFWCNPISGHATLYWYQQILGQGPKLLIQFQNNGVVDDSQLPKDRFSAERLKGVDSTLKIQPAKLEDSAVYLCASSLYEHFQETQYFGPGTRLLVL.

The chain combines TRBV7-9 with TRBJ1-4; 8 bases are shared with TRBD1. CDR3 length: 14 residues. Germline V gives CDR1 SEHNR, CDR2 FQNEAQ (reference sequence). V was pared by 6 bases and J by 5 bases, with 5 bases of the junction left unmatched. CDR3 sequence reads: CASRPGGLNEKLFF. The CDR3 DNA reads TGTGCCAGCAGGCCAGGGGGCTTGAATGAAAAACTGTTTTTT.

The chain carries TRBV28 and TRBJ1-3; 12 positions match TRBD1. Germline lookup yields CDR1 MDHEN and CDR2 SYDVKM. This CDR3 spans 15 amino acids. Unmatched junction bases numbered 3, after V lost 5 bases and J lost 4 bases. CDR3: CASSMGQGAGNTIYF. CDR3 bases: TGTGCCAGCAGTATGGGACAGGGGGCCGGAAACACCATATATTTT.

This chain uses TRBV18 with TRBJ1-1, with unresolved D. CDR3 size: 14 residues. The ends were cut back, 6 bases at V and 4 bases at J, with 15 bases in the middle. The germline gives CDR1 KGHSH, CDR2 LQKENI. In DNA, the CDR3 is TGTGCCAGCTCCGTCGCGGGGATGGGCACTGAAGCTTTCTTT. This gives the protein CASSVAGMGTEAFF.

J is TRBJ2-1 and V is TRBV9, with 9 bases aligning to TRBD1. CDR3 length: 15 amino acids. Germline CDR1 reads SGDLS; CDR2 reads YYNGEE. The ends lost 2 bases at V and 6 bases at J; junction bases unmatched: 6. CDR3 region: CASSVAEGQGNEQFF. CDR3 nucleotides: TGTGCCAGCAGCGTCGCCGAGGGACAGGGCAATGAGCAGTTCTTC.

Only one count was recorded for this clone. The J gene is TRBJ1-6, the V gene TRBV9, with a tentative D call TRBD1 (5 bases). Trimming shortened V by 4 bases and J by 10 bases, and 18 bases separated the two germline ends. Germline assignment: CDR1 SGDLS and CDR2 YYNGEE. The CDR3 runs 15 residues. CDR3 bases: TGTGCCAGCAGCCCCGGGAGGCAGGGTAACTCACCCCTCCACTTT. The encoded protein is CASSPGRQGNSPLHF.

This chain joins TRBV13 and TRBJ2-2, with D unclear. Between the trimmed V and J ends, which lost 5 bases and 1 base, there was a span of 5 bases. This CDR3 has 13 residues. The germline V gene has CDR1 PRHDT and CDR2 FYEKMQ (reference sequence). CDR3 bases: TGTGCCAGCAGCCGCAGGAACACCGGGGAGCTGTTTTTT. Protein: CASSRRNTGELFF.

Of note for this clone: At the DNA level, this CDR3 is encoded by other sequences in the same sample as well. The rearrangement uses TRBV28 and TRBJ2-7; D possibly corresponds to TRBD2 (6 bases). The V end was cut by 1 base, the J end by 4 bases, with 8 bases between. Germline CDR1 and CDR2: MDHEN and SYDVKM. There are 13 residues in the CDR3. The CDR3 nucleotides are TGTGCCAGCAGTTTATTAGGAGGGTACGAGCAGTACTTC. It encodes CASSLLGGYEQYF. The full variable domain, its missing parts supplied by reference TRBV28 and TRBJ2-7, is DVKVTQSSRYLVKRTGEKVFLECVQDMDHENMFWYRQDPGLGLRLIYFSYDVKMKEKGDIPEGYSVSREKKERFSLILESASTNQTSMYLCASSLLGGYEQYFGPGTRLTVT.

The V and J genes are TRBV6-5 and TRBJ1-2; a weak D match, TRBD1 (5 bases). Germline V gene sequence: CDR1 MNHEY, CDR2 SVGAGI. V lost 0 bases, J lost 2 bases, and 10 bases lay in between. The CDR3 runs to 15 residues. The CDR3 is CASSYSVAGNYGYTF. The CDR3 DNA reads TGTGCCAGCAGTTACTCGGTTGCAGGGAACTATGGCTACACCTTC.

This sequence joins TRBV9 and TRBJ2-7, with 8 bases that match TRBD2. This CDR3 region has 14 residues. After removal of 4 bases from V and 2 bases from J, the junction contained 5 bases not matched to a gene. Germline values: CDR1 SGDLS, CDR2 YYNGEE. For the CDR3, the DNA is TGTGCCAGCAGCCTCGCGGGGGGCCCCTACGAGCAGTACTTC. This codes for CASSLAGGPYEQYF.

This chain joins TRBV15 and TRBJ1-2, with D possibly being TRBD1 (5 bases). CDR1 and CDR2 from the germline V gene are LNHNV and YYDKDF (reference sequence). Trimming left V 0 bases short and J 4 bases short, with 12 bases between. The CDR3 contains 15 residues. In nucleotides, the CDR3 is TGTGCCACCAGCAGAGATATTACAGGATCCTATGGCTACACCTTC. Its protein is CATSRDITGSYGYTF.

The rearrangement joins TRBV10-2 to TRBJ1-1; D call uncertain. The length of the CDR3 is 11 residues. CDR1 and CDR2 from the germline V gene are WSHSY and SAAADI. V shed 6 bases and J shed 6 bases, with 8 bases lying between them. In DNA form, the CDR3 reads TGCGCCAGCAGCCCCGGTCCTGAAGCTTTCTTT. It translates to CASSPGPEAFF.

The rearrangement joins TRBV7-9 to TRBJ2-7, with 7 bases matching TRBD1. The CDR3 consists of 17 residues. Germline V gene sequence: CDR1 SEHNR, CDR2 FQNEAQ (reference sequence). V was pared by 5 bases and J by 0 bases, with 13 bases of the junction left unmatched. The CDR3: CASSTTRTGLLSYEQYF. For the CDR3, the DNA is TGTGCCAGCAGCACTACCCGGACAGGCCTACTCTCCTACGAGCAGTACTTC.

This clone was observed a handful of times. The CDR3 sequence: CASSPRTGGGYSNQPQHF. The DNA of the CDR3 is TGTGCCAGCAGCCCCCGGACAGGGGGGGGGTATAGCAATCAGCCCCAGCATTTT. The chain joins TRBV7-8 to TRBJ1-5; 10 bases align to TRBD1. CDR3 length: 18 residues. J was trimmed by 0 bases and V by 5 bases; bases with no gene match: 10. Germline V gives CDR1 SGHVS, CDR2 FQNEAQ.

V and J are TRBV4-1 and TRBJ1-5, with 10 bases that match TRBD1. CDR3 length equals 16 residues. V lost 1 base and J lost 9; bases outside the gene matches: 9. The germline V gene has CDR1 MGHRA and CDR2 YSYEKL. DNA for the CDR3: TGCGCCAGCAGCCAAGTCCCGGGACAGGGGTTTAGGCCCCAGCATTTT. It codes for CASSQVPGQGFRPQHF.